The source of this T cell receptor beta chain is a study of regulatory T cells in long-lasting Graves disease. Germline values: CDR1 LGHDT, CDR2 YNNKEL (reference sequence). The CDR3 has 15 residues. Trimming shortened V by 0 bases and J by 0 bases, and 9 bases separated the two germline ends. iRepertoire HTBI primers and Arm-PCR of CDR3 regions built TCR beta libraries. MiXCR, run by TCRdb on the multiplex PCR reads, gives a single entry per CDR3 protein. Here the sample spans hundreds of thousands of distinct CDR3 sequences, about 13% being singletons. Time point described: newly diagnosed GD, antithyroid drugs for less than 3 months. PBMC-derived RNA was used for the TCR library. This same sample was also part of a study on T cells in Graves' hyperthyroidism and ophthalmopathy.

This TCR was sampled from a man aged 25 to 40 with Graves disease. The V and J genes are TRBV3-1 and TRBJ2-7, with D unresolved. This specimen was peripheral blood mononuclear cells (PBMCs), taken at new diagnosis, from a patient treated with antithyroid drugs. CDR3: CASSQEAAYSYEQYF. CDR3 nucleotide sequence: TGTGCCAGCAGCCAAGAAGCAGCGTACTCCTACGAGCAGTACTTC.